The 2 T cell receptor beta chains below were found in one sample sequenced in a study of shared clonotypes between healthy human individuals. Naive CD8 cells were CD45RO-negative, positively selected for CCR7, excluding terminally differentiated effector memory CD45RA+ cells. Assay used: immunoSEQ multiplex PCR; TCRdb lists only in-frame clones, some missing. The sample lists about 1,800,000 clones; roughly 95% were seen once. Sequencing input: naive CD8+ T cells sorted from blood. The receptors were gathered from a man aged 18 to 30 in good health.

A note on this clone: Different DNA sequences within this sample yield the same CDR3. The CDR3 DNA is TGCGCCAGCAGCCAAAGGGCGGGACAGGGGTCATCCTACGAGCAGTACTTC. Translating it yields CASSQRAGQGSSYEQYF. The chain joins TRBV4-1 to TRBJ2-7, with 10 bases matching TRBD1. V lost 2 bases, J lost 1 base, and 8 bases stayed unmatched. CDR1 MGHRA and CDR2 YSYEKL come from the germline V gene. The CDR3 is 17 amino acids.

To note about this clone: This CDR3 is also generated by other DNA sequences in the sample. V is TRBV5-1 and J is TRBJ2-7; no clear D. CDR3 length equals 15 residues. Germline values: CDR1 SGHRS, CDR2 YFSETQ. V was trimmed by 0 bases and J by 0 bases, leaving 10 bases between them. CDR3 protein: CASSLGAASSYEQYF. For the CDR3, the DNA is TGCGCCAGCAGCTTGGGGGCAGCTAGCTCCTACGAGCAGTACTTC.